These 28 T cell receptor beta chains were sequenced from one sample in a study of blood T cell repertoires in COVID-19. The table came from immunoSEQ multiplex PCR; TCRdb's copy has only in-frame clones and leaves some out. The table lists roughly 230,000 clones, roughly 87% of them singletons. The sample comprised peripheral blood. The receptors stem from a human donor in a cohort sampled during active COVID-19.

The chain is built from TRBV7-9 and TRBJ2-7, with TRBD1 as a possible D gene (5 bases). Trimming left V 8 bases short and J 2 bases short, with 16 bases between. Per germline, CDR1 SEHNR and CDR2 FQNEAQ (reference sequence). The CDR3 contains 14 residues. In DNA, the CDR3 is TGTGCCAGCGGGCAGGGTAGCAGTACCTACGAGCAGTACTTC. It translates to CASGQGSSTYEQYF.

J is TRBJ2-7 and V is TRBV5-4, with TRBD2 matching over 7 bases. Per the germline V gene, CDR1 is SGHNT and CDR2 is YYREEE (reference sequence). This CDR3 region has 18 residues. V trimming: 4 bases; J trimming: 2 bases; junction bases outside the gene matches: 18. The CDR3 loop reads CASSGDRRGRVDPYEQYF. CDR3 bases: TGTGCCAGCAGCGGGGACCGGCGGGGGAGGGTTGACCCCTACGAGCAGTACTTC.

This clone was seen a few times. The chain combines TRBV15 with TRBJ1-4; D is possibly TRBD1 (5 bases). The CDR3 covers 15 residues. Germline V CDR1 and CDR2: LNHNV, YYDKDF (reference sequence). Trimming took 5 bases from V and 4 from J, leaving 14 bases between them. CDR3 residues: CATSGGSSLNEKLFF. DNA of the CDR3: TGTGCCACCAGCGGGGGGTCCAGTCTTAATGAAAAACTGTTTTTT. Combining the CDR3 with reference TRBV15 and TRBJ1-4 gives the whole variable domain DAMVIQNPRYQVTQFGKPVTLSCSQTLNHNVMYWYQQKSSQAPKLLFHYYDKDFNNEADTPDNFQSRRPNTSFCFLDIRSPGLGDTAMYLCATSGGSSLNEKLFFGSGTQLSVL.

This rearrangement joins TRBV7-2 to TRBJ1-2; maybe TRBD1 (5 bases). Trimming took off 10 bases at V and 12 bases at J, with 27 bases between the two ends. The CDR3 length is 14 residues. Germline V CDR1 and CDR2: SGHTA, FQGNSA. CDR3 DNA sequence: TGTGCCAATAACAAGGGTCCTTTTCAGGGAAGAAACACCTTC. As protein: CANNKGPFQGRNTF.

V gene TRBV5-1 combines with J gene TRBJ1-2, with a possible D match to TRBD1 (6 bases). V was cut by 2 bases and J by 4 bases, with 12 bases left in between. The CDR3 contains 14 residues. CDR1 and CDR2 from the germline V gene are SGHRS and YFSETQ. The DNA for the CDR3 is TGCGCCAGCAGCTTAGGGGGGGTTCCCTATGGCTACACCTTC. Translating gives CASSLGGVPYGYTF.

The rearrangement joins TRBV20-1 to TRBJ2-7, with D possibly matching TRBD2 (5 bases). There are 11 residues in the CDR3. CDR1 and CDR2 (germline): DFQATT, SNEGSKA (reference sequence). Deletions cut 5 bases from V and 4 bases from J, with 9 bases between. The CDR3 coding sequence is TGCAGTGCTCCCGGGGTGTACGAGCAGTACTTC. As protein: CSAPGVYEQYF.

This clone was counted a single time. J is TRBJ2-7 and V is TRBV28, with 8 bases that match TRBD1. Trimming cost V 3 bases and J 2 bases; bases outside gene matches: 18. The CDR3 length is 19 residues. CDR1 and CDR2 from the germline V gene are MDHEN and SYDVKM. The CDR3 sequence is CASSLAVEYRGSSPYEQYF. The CDR3 coding sequence is TGTGCCAGCAGTTTGGCGGTGGAATACAGGGGGTCTAGTCCCTACGAGCAGTACTTC.

This chain joins TRBV12-2 and TRBJ1-1; TRBD1 is taken as the D call from the table, unchecked against the DNA. TRBV12-2 is described as a pseudogene. This CDR3 comprises 19 residues. The CDR3 DNA reads TGTGCAAGTCGCTTAGCCGGAGGACAGGGGGTTTTTGTCGGCACTGAAGCTTTCTTT. Translated, it gives CASRLAGGQGVFVGTEAFF.

The chain recombines TRBV7-7 with TRBJ1-1; D is perhaps TRBD1 (5 bases). The CDR3 totals 13 residues. Trimming removed 9 bases from V and 0 bases from J, with 11 bases in between. Germline loops: CDR1 SSHAT, CDR2 FNYEAQ (reference sequence). CDR3 DNA: TGTGCCAGTAAACAGGATATGAACACTGAAGCTTTCTTT. It yields the protein CASKQDMNTEAFF.

The chain couples TRBV6-5 to TRBJ1-1; no firm D call. V was trimmed by 5 bases and J by 1 base, leaving 14 bases between them. Germline V gives CDR1 MNHEY, CDR2 SVGAGI. This CDR3 contains 15 residues. This chain's CDR3 is CASSLPAGKNTEAFF. The DNA for the CDR3 is TGTGCCAGCAGTCTCCCCGCGGGGAAGAACACTGAAGCTTTCTTT.

This rearrangement joins TRBV20-1 to TRBJ2-7; D gene uncertain. Trimming left V 3 bases short and J 4 bases short, with 7 bases between. This CDR3 is built from 11 residues. Germline-derived CDR1 and CDR2 are DFQATT and SNEGSKA (reference sequence). CDR3 residues: CSASYSYEQYF. CDR3 DNA sequence: TGCAGTGCTAGTTACTCATACGAGCAGTACTTC.

The gene calls are TRBV6-4 and TRBJ1-4; D is perhaps TRBD1 (6 bases). CDR1 MRHNA and CDR2 SNTAGT come from the germline V gene. There are 15 residues in the CDR3. V gave up 4 bases and J gave up 5 bases, with 14 bases separating them. CDR3 coding DNA: TGTGCCAGCAGTGCCCTGGACAGTAAAAATGAAAAACTGTTTTTT. Translating it yields CASSALDSKNEKLFF.

V and J are TRBV10-2 and TRBJ1-6, with D maybe TRBD1 (5 bases). Trimming took 2 bases from V and 9 from J, leaving 11 bases between them. CDR1 and CDR2 (germline): WSHSY, SAAADI. The CDR3 length is 14 residues. CDR3 bases: TGCGCCAGCAGTGAGGGGGGGGGTGGTTCACCCCTCCACTTT. Residues: CASSEGGGGSPLHF.

V is TRBV28 and J is TRBJ1-1; TRBD1 is a possible D gene (5 bases). The CDR3 covers 17 residues. V shed 7 bases and J shed 0 bases, with 21 bases lying between them. Germline V gene lookup returns CDR1 MDHEN and CDR2 SYDVKM. CDR3 residues: CASNFGQGWGMNTEAFF. CDR3 DNA sequence: TGTGCCAGCAACTTCGGGCAGGGCTGGGGTATGAACACTGAAGCTTTCTTT. Together with reference TRBV28 and TRBJ1-1, the CDR3 gives the full variable domain: DVKVTQSSRYLVKRTGEKVFLECVQDMDHENMFWYRQDPGLGLRLIYFSYDVKMKEKGDIPEGYSVSREKKERFSLILESASTNQTSMYLCASNFGQGWGMNTEAFFGQGTRLTVV.

Here the CDR3 DNA reads TGTGCCAGCAGTGACTGGACTAGCGGGAGGAGGAATGAGCAGTTCTTC. This encodes CASSDWTSGRRNEQFF. V gene TRBV6-4 combines with J gene TRBJ2-1; TRBD2 aligns across 14 bases. After removal of 1 base from V and 7 bases from J, the junction contained 3 bases not matched to a gene. The germline V gene has CDR1 MRHNA and CDR2 SNTAGT. This CDR3 region has 16 residues.

The chain uses TRBV4-2 and TRBJ2-7; 8 bases align to TRBD2. After removal of 4 bases from V and 4 bases from J, the junction contained 27 bases not matched to a gene. The CDR3 extends over 21 amino acids. Germline CDR1 reads LGHNA; CDR2 reads YNFKEQ. Written as DNA, the CDR3 is TGTGCCAGCAGCCCCGGCTCCCCCCAGCGGGAGCCTTTTCCGTCTGGGTACGAGCAGTACTTC. As protein: CASSPGSPQREPFPSGYEQYF.

The J gene is TRBJ2-7, the V gene TRBV13; the D gene is possibly TRBD2 (7 bases). The CDR3 contains 16 residues. Between the trimmed V and J ends, which lost 0 bases and 3 bases, there was a span of 15 bases. Germline CDR1 is PRHDT and CDR2 is FYEKMQ (reference sequence). The CDR3 sequence is CASSLGLGGAVYEQYF. In DNA form, the CDR3 reads TGTGCCAGCAGCTTAGGCCTTGGGGGGGCGGTCTACGAGCAGTACTTC.

V gene TRBV6-5 combines with J gene TRBJ1-2; unclear D gene. CDR1 MNHEY and CDR2 SVGAGI come from the germline V gene. The CDR3 sequence is 13 residues long. Trimming shortened V by 6 bases and J by 3 bases, and 11 bases separated the two germline ends. The chain's CDR3 is CASSPTDDYGYTF. As DNA, the CDR3 is TGTGCCAGCAGCCCAACAGATGACTATGGCTACACCTTC.

The chain recombines TRBV28 with TRBJ2-3; possible D gene TRBD2, 6 bases. Deletions cut 3 bases from V and 2 bases from J, with 12 bases between. The germline V gene encodes CDR1 MDHEN and CDR2 SYDVKM. The CDR3 contains 15 residues. As DNA, the CDR3 is TGTGCCAGCAGTTTTTCCGGACTACTCACAGATACGCAGTATTTT. It yields the protein CASSFSGLLTDTQYF.

The chain joins TRBV5-1 to TRBJ2-1, with 7 bases that match TRBD2. The length of the CDR3 is 16 residues. Trimming took 5 bases from V and 3 from J; bases not matched to a gene: 11. Germline CDR1 reads SGHRS; CDR2 reads YFSETQ. CDR3 sequence: CASRPGASGYYNEQFF. As DNA, the CDR3 is TGCGCCAGCAGACCCGGGGCTAGCGGCTACTACAATGAGCAGTTCTTC.

J is TRBJ2-1 and V is TRBV29-1, with TRBD1 matching over 8 bases. From germline, CDR1 is SQVTM and CDR2 ANQGSEA. This CDR3 contains 14 residues. V was clipped by 6 bases and J by 3 bases; unmatched bases: 7. This chain's CDR3 is CSVPDRVNYNEQFF. The CDR3 nucleotides read TGCAGCGTCCCGGACAGGGTTAACTACAATGAGCAGTTCTTC.

About this clone itself: Other nucleotide sequences in the sample specify the same CDR3. V usage is TRBV27 and J usage is TRBJ1-1; TRBD1 is a possible D gene (5 bases). Trimming left V 2 bases short and J 4 bases short, with 8 bases between. Germline V CDR1 and CDR2: MNHEY, SMNVEV (reference sequence). The CDR3 runs 13 residues. This CDR3 is CASSLQGGTEAFF. The CDR3 region has the DNA TGTGCCAGCAGTTTACAGGGAGGCACTGAAGCTTTCTTT.

The gene calls are TRBV6-5 and TRBJ2-2, with no clear D. Germline V gene data show CDR1 as MNHEY and CDR2 as SVGAGI. Trimming took 2 bases from V and 0 from J, leaving 10 bases between them. The CDR3 is 16 amino acids. CDR3 sequence (DNA): TGTGCCAGCAGTTACAGGCACTACCCGAACACCGGGGAGCTGTTTTTT. It codes for CASSYRHYPNTGELFF.

Only one count was recorded for this clone. The chain employs TRBV12-3 or TRBV12-4 and TRBJ2-3, with D tentatively TRBD2 (5 bases). The CDR3 has 13 amino acids. Trimming left V 8 bases short and J 2 bases short, with 11 bases between. The CDR3 reads CASGRADTDTQYF. In DNA, the CDR3 is TGTGCCAGCGGGCGGGCCGACACAGATACGCAGTATTTT.

J is TRBJ1-4 and V is TRBV6-5, with TRBD1 matching 7 bases. CDR3 size: 14 residues. Trimming at V came to 6 bases and at J to 4 bases, leaving 5 bases not matched to a gene. CDR1 is MNHEY and CDR2 is SVGAGI in the germline V gene. The CDR3 loop reads CASSIGTVNEKLFF. The CDR3 nucleotides are TGTGCCAGCAGCATCGGGACAGTTAATGAAAAACTGTTTTTT.

The chain couples TRBV4-1 to TRBJ1-6; D is possibly TRBD1 (6 bases). Germline-derived CDR1 and CDR2 are MGHRA and YSYEKL. The V end was cut by 6 bases, the J end by 7 bases, with 16 bases between. This CDR3 has 15 amino acids. The CDR3 nucleotides are TGCGCCAGCAGTCCCCCGGGACACGAAAATTCACCCCTCCACTTT. Protein product: CASSPPGHENSPLHF.

The chain combines TRBV6-5 with TRBJ2-3; TRBD2 might be the D (6 bases). Germline V gene lookup returns CDR1 MNHEY and CDR2 SVGAGI. Trimming shortened V by 7 bases and J by 2 bases, and 16 bases separated the two germline ends. CDR3 length: 15 residues. The CDR3 loop reads CASKGTGLYTDTQYF. CDR3 sequence (DNA): TGTGCCAGCAAAGGGACTGGACTATACACAGATACGCAGTATTTT.

The V gene is TRBV5-1, the J gene TRBJ1-2; D may be TRBD1 (6 bases). Trimming took 6 bases from V and 1 from J, leaving 19 bases between them. Germline V gene data show CDR1 as SGHRS and CDR2 as YFSETQ. The CDR3 sequence is 16 residues long. CDR3 amino acids: CASTPDILRGNYGYTF. The DNA for the CDR3 is TGCGCCAGCACCCCCGACATTCTCAGGGGTAACTATGGCTACACCTTC.